This T cell receptor beta chain was observed in a study of T cell responses to AZD1222 COVID-19 vaccine. Study-wide findings and caveats: The donors showed a predominance of white British ancestry and of females, with possible underestimation of clonal diversity. After the peak T cell response, and only then, were repertoires sampled.

Using immunoSEQ multiplex PCR, the repertoire was profiled, and TCRdb retains in-frame clones only, with some absent. The sample lists roughly 78,000 clones; 65% to 85% were seen once. Of note for this clone: Its antigen is not identified.

The germline gives CDR1 MNHEY, CDR2 SMNVEV (reference sequence). The V gene lost 2 bases and the J gene lost 0 bases, with 5 bases spanning the gap. This CDR3 has 14 residues. This chain connects TRBV27 to TRBJ2-1; D is ambiguous. The source is an adult in good health. Here the sequenced sample was peripheral blood, taken on day 0 of AZD1222 vaccination. CDR3 sequence: CASSLMSSYNEQFF. The CDR3 nucleotides read TGTGCCAGCAGTTTAATGAGCTCCTACAATGAGCAGTTCTTC.